The clone carrying this T cell receptor beta chain was seen many times. This entry belongs to a study of neurological immune-mediated disorders. J gave up 2 bases and V 4 bases, and 4 bases lay outside the gene matches. Per germline, CDR1 MNHEY and CDR2 SVGAGI. The CDR3 loop spans 14 amino acids. 5'RACE with 10-nucleotide random UMIs generated the cDNA. TCRdb passed the 5' RACE reads through MiXCR, listing each CDR3 protein once. The sample shows some 60,000 distinct CDR3 sequences, 2% to 2.5% of them seen only once. The study built unsorted libraries from 2 million PBMCs kept at -80 C. The sequence came from a man in his forties or fifties with multiple sclerosis. The gene calls are TRBV6-5 and TRBJ1-2; 7 bases map to TRBD1. The sequencing sample was made of PBMCs. CDR3 sequence reads: CASSSATGNYGYTF. The DNA for the CDR3 is TGTGCCAGCAGTTCCGCGACAGGGAACTATGGCTACACCTTC.